Below, 30 T cell receptor beta chains from the same sample are listed, as sequenced in a study of blood T cell repertoires in COVID-19. Produced via immunoSEQ multiplex PCR; TCRdb's table is partial and in-frame only. The sample carries under 300,000 clones, under 95% recorded once. The sequenced material came from PBMCs or T cells enriched from blood (not recorded which). These receptors were collected from a woman aged 40 to 50 with acute COVID-19.

This clone showed up just once. This chain connects TRBV7-2 to TRBJ2-5, with TRBD1 identical over 7 bases. The germline V gene encodes CDR1 SGHTA and CDR2 FQGNSA. The CDR3 is 15 residues long. V was pared by 0 bases and J by 2 bases, with 3 bases of the junction left unmatched. The CDR3 is CASSLAQGEQETQYF. In nucleotides, the CDR3 is TGTGCCAGCAGCTTAGCGCAGGGGGAACAAGAGACCCAGTACTTC.

V and J are TRBV15 and TRBJ1-5; the D gene is possibly TRBD1 (5 bases). Germline CDR1 LNHNV, CDR2 YYDKDF (reference sequence). Between the trimmed V and J ends, which lost 3 bases and 0 bases, there was a span of 9 bases. The CDR3 has 15 residues. In nucleotides, the CDR3 is TGTGCCACCAGCAGGGCAGGGTATAGCAATCAGCCCCAGCATTTT. Translation: CATSRAGYSNQPQHF.

This clone was detected once. The gene calls are TRBV5-4 and TRBJ2-1; maybe TRBD1 (6 bases). This CDR3 is built from 14 residues. V was pared by 2 bases and J by 7 bases, with 13 bases between. CDR1 SGHNT and CDR2 YYREEE come from the germline V gene (reference sequence). This CDR3 is CASSFRAQGNEQFF. The CDR3 DNA sequence: TGTGCCAGCAGCTTCCGGGCTCAGGGGAATGAGCAGTTCTTC.

V and J are TRBV4-2 and TRBJ2-3; 13 bases are shared with TRBD2. With V trimmed by 0 bases and J by 2 bases, 2 bases remained unmatched. The CDR3 is 17 amino acids. The V gene's germline CDR1 is LGHNA and CDR2 YNFKEQ. Written as DNA, the CDR3 is TGTGCCAGCAGCCAAGAGGGACTAGCGGGACCCACAGATACGCAGTATTTT. Translation gives CASSQEGLAGPTDTQYF.

The CDR3 is CASSHGTGDTEAFF. The CDR3 DNA follows: TGTGCCAGCAGCCATGGGACAGGGGACACTGAAGCTTTCTTT. V usage is TRBV3-1 (or the pseudogene TRBV3-2) and J usage is TRBJ1-1; 10 nucleotides agree with TRBD1. Germline V gene lookup returns CDR1 LGHDT and CDR2 YNNKEL (reference sequence). CDR3 length: 14 amino acids. V lost 3 bases, J lost 3 bases, and 1 base stayed unmatched.

V and J are TRBV2 and TRBJ2-7, with TRBD1 matching over 8 bases. The junction had 6 bases not matched to a gene; V was cut back by 5 bases and J by 3 bases. There are 14 residues in the CDR3. From germline, CDR1 is SNHLY and CDR2 FYNNEI. The CDR3 region is CASSPGQDFYEQYF. The CDR3 DNA follows: TGTGCCAGCAGTCCGGGACAGGACTTCTACGAGCAGTACTTC.

The chain recombines TRBV11-2 with TRBJ2-1, with 10 bases matching TRBD2. The trim removed 2 bases at V and 4 bases at J, leaving 2 bases unmatched. The CDR3 has 15 residues. Germline-derived CDR1 and CDR2 are SGHAT and FQNNGV. This CDR3 is CASSLRTSGYNEQFF. Written as DNA, the CDR3 is TGTGCCAGCAGCTTACGGACTAGCGGATACAATGAGCAGTTCTTC.

As concerns this clone: The identical CDR3 is also encoded by other nucleotide sequences in the sample. The chain combines TRBV20-1 with TRBJ1-1, with no clear D. The CDR3 extends over 11 amino acids. CDR1 is DFQATT, CDR2 SNEGSKA, per germline (reference sequence). Trimming took off 5 bases at V and 2 bases at J, with 6 bases between the two ends. The CDR3 spells CSADKNTEAFF. DNA of the CDR3: TGCAGTGCTGACAAAAACACTGAAGCTTTCTTT.

This rearrangement joins TRBV6-2 or TRBV6-3 to TRBJ1-4; 7 positions match TRBD1. This CDR3 is 17 amino acids long. The trim removed 5 bases at V and 3 bases at J, leaving 12 bases unmatched. Germline CDR1 reads MNHEY; CDR2 reads SVGEGT. Here the CDR3 reads CASSPGQVLEANEKLFF. The CDR3 nucleotides are TGTGCCAGCAGTCCCGGACAGGTTTTAGAGGCTAATGAAAAACTGTTTTTT.

The V gene is TRBV27, the J gene TRBJ2-1, with 7 bases fitting TRBD2. CDR3 length equals 17 residues. Germline-derived CDR1 and CDR2 are MNHEY and SMNVEV (reference sequence). The V segment lost 6 bases and the J segment 4 bases; nucleotides outside the gene matches: 15. This CDR3 reads CASSRITGGGGYNEQFF. DNA of the CDR3: TGTGCCAGCAGCCGAATAACGGGGGGAGGAGGTTACAATGAGCAGTTCTTC.

The CDR3: CASSFLGGGTGANVLTF. In nucleotides, the CDR3 is TGTGCCAGCAGTTTTCTGGGGGGAGGAACTGGGGCCAACGTCCTGACTTTC. The chain combines TRBV27 with TRBJ2-6; D might be TRBD2 (6 bases). The CDR3 has 17 amino acids. In germline, CDR1 is MNHEY, CDR2 SMNVEV (reference sequence). V shed 3 bases and J shed 2 bases, with 14 bases lying between them.

This chain links TRBV7-9 with TRBJ2-3; TRBD1 is a possible D gene (5 bases). Germline loops: CDR1 SEHNR, CDR2 FQNEAQ (reference sequence). The V end was cut by 5 bases, the J end by 0 bases, with 12 bases between. The CDR3 is 15 amino acids. CDR3 amino acids: CASSLGAPSTDTQYF. The CDR3 DNA follows: TGTGCCAGCAGCCTTGGGGCCCCTAGCACAGATACGCAGTATTTT.

This chain joins TRBV5-1 and TRBJ2-2, with 11 bases matching TRBD2. The CDR3 totals 16 residues. Per germline, CDR1 SGHRS and CDR2 YFSETQ. V was clipped by 2 bases and J by 6 bases; unmatched bases: 6. CDR3 nucleotide sequence: TGCGCCAGCAGCTTCGGGACTAGCGGAGGATCCGGGGAGCTGTTTTTT. It is translated as CASSFGTSGGSGELFF. Complete variable domain (other parts from reference TRBV5-1 and TRBJ2-2): KAGVTQTPRYLIKTRGQQVTLSCSPISGHRSVSWYQQTPGQGLQFLFEYFSETQRNKGNFPGRFSGRQFSNSRSEMNVSTLELGDSALYLCASSFGTSGGSGELFFGEGSRLTVL.

The chain carries TRBV10-3 and TRBJ1-1; TRBD1 agrees at 8 bases. CDR1 and CDR2 from the germline V gene are ENHRY and SYGVKD. Trimming took 4 bases from V and 1 from J; bases not matched to a gene: 2. The CDR3 sequence is 14 residues long. CDR3 DNA: TGTGCCATCAGTGGAGACAGGGGGAACACTGAAGCTTTCTTT. This encodes CAISGDRGNTEAFF.

The chain couples TRBV24-1 to TRBJ2-2, with 9 bases identical to TRBD1. Germline lookup yields CDR1 KGHDR and CDR2 SFDVKD. The CDR3 is 18 residues long. V lost 4 bases to trimming and J lost 0 bases; unmatched junction nucleotides: 8. CDR3 loop: CATSEPGQGYTNTGELFF. The DNA for the CDR3 is TGTGCCACCAGTGAGCCGGGACAGGGCTATACGAACACCGGGGAGCTGTTTTTT.

The chain employs TRBV5-1 and TRBJ2-3, with D uncertain. The CDR3 spans 17 residues. CDR1 SGHRS and CDR2 YFSETQ come from the germline V gene. V dropped 0 bases and J dropped 3 bases, with 17 bases sitting between them. The CDR3 bases are TGCGCCAGCAGCTTGGATCAGAAACTCGCGGCAACAGATACGCAGTATTTT. Protein sequence: CASSLDQKLAATDTQYF.

The chain uses TRBV11-2 and TRBJ2-1; 8 bases match TRBD2. The germline gives CDR1 SGHAT, CDR2 FQNNGV. The CDR3 contains 15 residues. Losses at the gene ends were 0 bases for V and 2 bases for J; bases not matched to a gene: 0. The CDR3 DNA sequence: TGTGCCAGCAGCTTAGAGCGGGGGGCCTACAATGAGCAGTTCTTC. Amino acids: CASSLERGAYNEQFF.

The chain employs TRBV5-6 and TRBJ1-1; 12 nucleotides line up with TRBD1. Trimming took 3 bases from V and 6 from J; bases not matched to a gene: 15. This CDR3 has 18 residues. Germline V CDR1 and CDR2: SGHDT, YYEEEE. As DNA, the CDR3 is TGTGCCAGCAGCTACTCCGGGACAGGGGGCCGTCGTAGCGCTGAAGCTTTCTTT. Protein sequence: CASSYSGTGGRRSAEAFF.

This chain links TRBV30 with TRBJ1-1; D might be TRBD1 (6 bases). CDR1 is GTSNPN and CDR2 is SVGIG in the germline V gene (reference sequence). This CDR3 contains 12 residues. The germline V and J ends were trimmed by 5 bases and 8 bases, with 15 bases remaining between them. The CDR3: CAWRSQGLEAFF. The CDR3 coding sequence is TGTGCCTGGCGATCACAGGGTCTAGAAGCTTTCTTT.

The rearrangement joins TRBV12-3 or TRBV12-4 to TRBJ1-2, with 10 bases fitting TRBD1. CDR3 size: 13 residues. With V trimmed by 5 bases and J by 8 bases, 5 bases remained unmatched. In DNA form, the CDR3 reads TGTGCCAGCAGTAGGGACAGGGGTTGGGGCTACACCTTC. Translation gives CASSRDRGWGYTF.

This chain connects TRBV28 to TRBJ1-1; perhaps TRBD1 as D (6 bases). Per germline, CDR1 MDHEN and CDR2 SYDVKM. V was clipped by 6 bases and J by 5 bases, with 19 bases between them. The CDR3 is made up of 15 amino acids. The CDR3 loop is CASRNGGGPITEAFF. The DNA of the CDR3 is TGTGCCAGCAGAAATGGGGGGGGGCCCATAACTGAAGCTTTCTTT.

The chain carries TRBV28 and TRBJ1-5; 7 bases match TRBD1. The germline V gene has CDR1 MDHEN and CDR2 SYDVKM. The CDR3 loop spans 16 amino acids. J lost 0 bases, V lost 5 bases, and 7 bases had no gene match. The CDR3 loop is CASSPPGGHSNQPQHF. The CDR3 DNA sequence: TGTGCCAGCAGTCCTCCAGGGGGACATAGCAATCAGCCCCAGCATTTT.

A single count supports this clone. The chain recombines TRBV18 with TRBJ1-5; no clear D gene. V dropped 4 bases and J dropped 4 bases, with 8 bases sitting between them. Germline CDR1 and CDR2: KGHSH and LQKENI. This CDR3 comprises 13 residues. The CDR3 coding sequence is TGTGCCAGCTCACGCAGCAGGAATCAGCCCCAGCATTTT. Its translation is CASSRSRNQPQHF.

This clone was found once. The chain is built from TRBV4-2 and TRBJ1-4; weak D call: TRBD1 (6 bases). This CDR3 is 17 amino acids long. The germline V and J ends were trimmed by 2 bases and 0 bases, with 13 bases remaining between them. Looked up from germline, CDR1 is LGHNA and CDR2 is YNFKEQ. This chain's CDR3 is CASSQPDRTPTNEKLFF. CDR3 DNA sequence: TGTGCCAGCAGCCAACCAGACAGGACCCCAACTAATGAAAAACTGTTTTTT.

The genes are TRBV29-1 and TRBJ2-3; 12 bases line up with TRBD2. This CDR3 comprises 14 residues. J lost 3 bases, V lost 8 bases, and 6 bases had no gene match. In germline, CDR1 is SQVTM, CDR2 ANQGSEA. The chain's CDR3 is CSTGLAGMTDTQYF. The CDR3, as DNA: TGCAGCACAGGACTAGCGGGAATGACAGATACGCAGTATTTT.

This chain's CDR3 is CASSLIAGSGEKLFF. CDR3 nucleotide sequence: TGTGCCAGCAGCTTGATCGCAGGGTCAGGTGAAAAACTGTTTTTT. The rearrangement uses TRBV5-5 and TRBJ1-4; tentative D call: TRBD1 (5 bases). The CDR3 contains 15 residues. With 1 base removed from V and 7 bases from J, the gap between germline ends came to 14 bases. The germline V gene has CDR1 SGHKS and CDR2 YYEKEE (reference sequence).

This chain joins TRBV7-2 and TRBJ2-5; 13 bases are shared with TRBD2. J was trimmed by 5 bases and V by 6 bases; bases with no gene match: 6. The CDR3 sequence is 15 residues long. Looked up from germline, CDR1 is SGHTA and CDR2 is FQGNSA. The CDR3 region is CASRVGLAGSETQYF. CDR3 DNA: TGTGCCAGCAGGGTGGGACTAGCGGGATCCGAGACCCAGTACTTC.

The chain couples TRBV29-1 to TRBJ2-1, with TRBD1 as a possible D gene (7 bases). This CDR3 spans 15 amino acids. Per the germline V gene, CDR1 is SQVTM and CDR2 is ANQGSEA. V was pared by 3 bases and J by 1 base, with 13 bases between. DNA for the CDR3: TGCAGCGTTGATGGCGGGACAGAGTCCTACAATGAGCAGTTCTTC. It yields the protein CSVDGGTESYNEQFF.

The rearrangement joins TRBV6-2 or TRBV6-3 to TRBJ1-1; D is perhaps TRBD1 (5 bases). Per germline, CDR1 MNHEY and CDR2 SVGEGT. This CDR3 has 14 residues. With 2 bases removed from V and 0 bases from J, the gap between germline ends came to 7 bases. Here the CDR3 reads CASSYPTVNTEAFF. CDR3 coding DNA: TGTGCCAGCAGTTACCCGACAGTGAACACTGAAGCTTTCTTT.

The V call is TRBV9, the J call TRBJ2-5; the match to TRBD1 covers 11 bases. Losses at the gene ends were 0 bases for V and 5 bases for J; bases not matched to a gene: 3. CDR3 length: 15 amino acids. The germline CDR1 and CDR2 sequences are SGDLS and YYNGEE. The CDR3 DNA sequence: TGTGCCAGCAGCGTAGGGACAGGGGGCTTGGAGACCCAGTACTTC. This encodes CASSVGTGGLETQYF.